This T cell receptor (beta chain) was captured in a study of shared clonotypes between healthy human individuals. Only in-frame clones appear in the TCRdb table, and some are missing; sequencing was by immunoSEQ multiplex PCR. The table shows 2 million or so clones, with 95% occurring only once. V was shortened by 1 base and J by 9 bases, with 7 bases between the two germline ends. The CDR3 loop spans 13 amino acids. CDR1 is MGHRA and CDR2 is YSYEKL in the germline V gene. The sequenced sample consisted of naive CD4+ T cells sorted from blood. Noted subset: CD45RA+ positively selected. This receptor was taken from a man aged 18 to 29 in good health. The J gene is TRBJ1-6, the V gene TRBV4-1; D remains unclear. The CDR3 loop reads CASSQVALSPLHF. The CDR3 DNA follows: TGCGCCAGCAGCCAAGTAGCACTTTCACCCCTCCACTTT.